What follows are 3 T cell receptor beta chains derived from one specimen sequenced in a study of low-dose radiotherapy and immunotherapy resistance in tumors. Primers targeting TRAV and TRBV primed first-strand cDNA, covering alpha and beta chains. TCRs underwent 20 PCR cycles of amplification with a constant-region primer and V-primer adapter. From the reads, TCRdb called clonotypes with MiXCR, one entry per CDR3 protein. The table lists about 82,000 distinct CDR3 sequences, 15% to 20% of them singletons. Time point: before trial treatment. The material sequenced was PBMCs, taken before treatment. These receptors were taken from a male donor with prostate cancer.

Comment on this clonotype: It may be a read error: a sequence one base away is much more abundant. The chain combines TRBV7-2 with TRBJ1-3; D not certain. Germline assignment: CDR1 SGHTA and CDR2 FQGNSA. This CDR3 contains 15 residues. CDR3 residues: CASSLERHSGNTTYF. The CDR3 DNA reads TGTGCCAGCAGCTTAGAGAGACACTCTGGAAACACCACATATTTT.

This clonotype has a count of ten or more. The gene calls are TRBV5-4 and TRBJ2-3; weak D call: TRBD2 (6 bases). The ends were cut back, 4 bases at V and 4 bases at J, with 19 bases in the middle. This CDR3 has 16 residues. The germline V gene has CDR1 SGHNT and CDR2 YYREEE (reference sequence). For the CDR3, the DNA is TGTGCCAGCAGCCCCGGACGTCTAGCGTCTGCAGATACGCAGTATTTT. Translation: CASSPGRLASADTQYF.

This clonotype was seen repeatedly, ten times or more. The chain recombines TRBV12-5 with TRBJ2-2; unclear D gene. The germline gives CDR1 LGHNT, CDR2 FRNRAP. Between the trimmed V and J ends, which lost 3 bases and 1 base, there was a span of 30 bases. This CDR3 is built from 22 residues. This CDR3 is CASGFFSVFLQITRENTGELFF. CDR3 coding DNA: TGTGCTAGTGGTTTCTTTTCCGTGTTTTTGCAGATCACACGAGAGAACACCGGGGAGCTGTTTTTT.